The source of this TCR beta chain is a study of cytomegalovirus exposure and HLA in healthy donors. Details on this clone: Its antigen is unknown.

PCR used 60 Vbeta primers and 13 Jbeta primers. Produced via immunoSEQ multiplex PCR; TCRdb's table is partial and in-frame only. The table includes under 300,000 clones, 84% detected once. Study-wide results and limits: Sequencing depth across donors, presence/absence analyses assumed, was roughly uniform. The study flagged fewer than 200 TCR beta chains as cytomegalovirus-associated. The authors confirmed in vitro that a few CMV-associated chains were specific for CMV antigens.

The length of the CDR3 is 15 residues. The germline CDR1 and CDR2 sequences are SEHNR and FQNEAQ (reference sequence). The germline V and J ends were trimmed by 0 bases and 4 bases, with 12 bases remaining between them. Sequencing was done on a sample of PBMCs. The rearrangement uses TRBV7-9 and TRBJ1-1, with D possibly TRBD1 on 5 matching bases. This clonotype was obtained from a woman aged 40-49 years in good health and CMV-seropositive. The CDR3 sequence: CASSLASQVATEAFF. CDR3 nucleotides: TGTGCCAGCAGCTTAGCATCACAGGTGGCCACTGAAGCTTTCTTT.